The rows below give T cell receptor beta chains drawn from one sample of a study of T-cell memory formation after mild COVID-19. Via MiXCR, TCRdb re-called the 5' RACE reads, giving one row per CDR3 protein. This sample yields about 250,000 distinct CDR3 sequences, of which 15% are seen a single time; over 2% belongs to the top ten. The specimen sequenced was PBMCs or a T cell subset sorted from them (not recorded which). These receptors were obtained from an adult woman who had mild COVID-19 (a few samples of this study predate the infection). Cell type and time point are not known. Each CDR3 is given with its conserved first and last residue. Each record gives: V gene, D gene, clone size, J gene, CDR3 protein, CDR3 DNA. D genes are given only for firm matches. Some rows mark clone size as missing; the rest say once, few, many or name a class of expanded clone.

TRBV10-3,NA,few,TRBJ2-7,CAIRGRGYEQYF,TGTGCCATACGAGGTCGGGGTTACGAGCAGTACTTC
TRBV5-1,TRBD2,few,TRBJ2-3,CASSWGVLAGGSDTQYF,TGCGCCAGCAGCTGGGGGGTCCTAGCGGGAGGTTCGGATACGCAGTATTTT
TRBV7-2,TRBD2,many,TRBJ2-3,CASSISGTSTDTQYF,TGTGCCAGCAGCATTAGCGGGACTAGCACAGATACGCAGTATTTT
TRBV7-8,NA,few,TRBJ2-7,CASSLEGQGEGEQYF,TGTGCCAGCAGCTTAGAGGGCCAGGGGGAGGGCGAGCAGTACTTC
TRBV5-1,NA,few,TRBJ2-1,CASSLGATEQFF,TGCGCCAGCAGCTTGGGCGCGACTGAGCAGTTCTTC
TRBV5-1,TRBD1,NA,TRBJ1-2,CATSPFQGADGYTF,TGCGCCACCTCCCCATTCCAGGGGGCCGACGGCTACACCTTC
TRBV12-3/TRBV12-4,TRBD2,many,TRBJ2-2,CASSPRTSGVGGELFF,TGTGCCAGCAGCCCCAGGACTAGCGGGGTTGGCGGGGAGCTGTTTTTT
TRBV7-2,TRBD1,few,TRBJ2-2,CASSQHRGPTGELFF,TGTGCCAGCAGCCAGCACAGGGGGCCCACCGGGGAGCTGTTTTTT
TRBV5-1,TRBD2,few,TRBJ2-1,CASQWTSGRHNEQFF,TGCGCCAGCCAATGGACTAGCGGGAGGCACAATGAGCAGTTCTTC
TRBV3-1,NA,NA,TRBJ1-2,CASSQDRRDGYTF,TGTGCCAGCAGCCAAGATAGGAGAGACGGCTACACCTTC
TRBV29-1,TRBD2,few,TRBJ2-3,CSGEGRATDTQYF,TGCAGCGGGGAGGGACGGGCAACAGATACGCAGTATTTT
TRBV7-9,NA,many,TRBJ2-5,CASSLRAAFQETQYF,TGTGCCAGCAGCTTAAGAGCGGCCTTTCAAGAGACCCAGTACTTC
TRBV5-1,NA,NA,TRBJ2-7,CASSPLSGPPYEQYF,TGCGCCAGCAGCCCACTTAGCGGTCCTCCCTACGAGCAGTACTTC
TRBV5-4,TRBD2,many,TRBJ2-1,CASSEGASGAYNEQFF,TGTGCCAGCAGCGAAGGAGCTAGCGGGGCGTACAATGAGCAGTTCTTC
TRBV18,NA,once,TRBJ1-1,CASSPLEVGTEAFF,TGTGCCAGCTCACCGCTGGAAGTCGGGACTGAAGCTTTCTTT
TRBV3-1,NA,NA,TRBJ2-3,CASSQDHTTGTDTQYF,TGTGCCAGCAGCCAAGACCACACCACGGGCACAGATACGCAGTATTTT
TRBV10-3,TRBD2,NA,TRBJ2-1,CAISAAGGPSDNEQFF,TGTGCCATCAGTGCAGCGGGGGGACCCTCGGACAATGAGCAGTTCTTC
TRBV11-2,TRBD1,few,TRBJ1-4,CASSDGTVEKLFF,TGTGCCAGCAGCGACGGGACAGTCGAAAAACTGTTTTTT
TRBV12-3/TRBV12-4,NA,few,TRBJ1-1,CASSSSGPPEAFF,TGTGCCAGCAGTTCCTCCGGGCCTCCTGAAGCTTTCTTT
TRBV9,NA,NA,TRBJ2-5,CASSVLPSAETQYF,TGTGCCAGCAGCGTCCTACCTTCGGCAGAGACCCAGTACTTC
TRBV6-6,TRBD1,NA,TRBJ2-7,CASRKQGAGYEQYF,TGTGCCAGCAGAAAACAGGGGGCGGGGTACGAGCAGTACTTC
TRBV9,NA,few,TRBJ2-7,CASSVGSGSSYEQYF,TGTGCCAGCAGCGTAGGGTCAGGGAGTTCCTACGAGCAGTACTTC
TRBV24-1,NA,NA,TRBJ2-1,CATSDFRQLSNEQFF,TGTGCCACCAGTGATTTCAGGCAGCTAAGCAATGAGCAGTTCTTC
TRBV5-4,NA,many,TRBJ2-2,CASSSGRSNTGELFF,TGTGCCAGCAGCTCAGGACGGTCGAACACCGGGGAGCTGTTTTTT
TRBV5-6,NA,NA,TRBJ2-3,CASSLPGLRRTDTQYF,TGTGCCAGCAGCTTACCGGGACTCCGCCGCACAGATACGCAGTATTTT
TRBV11-2,TRBD2,few,TRBJ2-7,CASSSGTGGHEQYF,TGTGCCAGCAGCTCAGGTACGGGAGGGCACGAGCAGTACTTC
TRBV7-3,NA,many,TRBJ2-3,CASSLMGRESPDTQYF,TGTGCCAGCAGCTTAATGGGCAGGGAATCTCCAGATACGCAGTATTTT
TRBV24-1,NA,few,TRBJ1-2,CATSDPRRDHYGYTF,TGTGCCACCAGTGACCCCAGACGGGACCACTATGGCTACACCTTC
TRBV25-1,NA,NA,TRBJ1-3,CASSDPGTKGNTIYF,TGTGCCAGCAGTGACCCAGGGACTAAAGGAAACACCATATATTTT
TRBV29-1,TRBD1,few,TRBJ1-1,CSVRQGMNTEAFF,TGCAGCGTTAGACAGGGTATGAACACTGAAGCTTTCTTT
TRBV27,NA,NA,TRBJ2-7,CASSSGLLYEQYF,TGTGCCAGCAGTTCGGGACTCCTCTACGAGCAGTACTTC
TRBV15,NA,NA,TRBJ2-1,CATSRGLASDNEQFF,TGTGCCACCAGCAGAGGGCTAGCGAGTGACAATGAGCAGTTCTTC
TRBV7-2,TRBD1,NA,TRBJ1-4,CASSLGDRLNEKLFF,TGTGCCAGCAGCTTAGGGGACAGGCTCAATGAAAAACTGTTTTTT
TRBV12-3/TRBV12-4,TRBD2,many,TRBJ2-4,CASWGAGLAKNIQYF,TGTGCCAGCTGGGGAGCGGGACTAGCCAAAAACATTCAGTACTTC
TRBV5-1,NA,few,TRBJ2-1,CASSIDPGGAVSSYNEQFF,TGCGCCAGCAGCATTGACCCGGGTGGGGCGGTGAGCTCCTACAATGAGCAGTTCTTC
TRBV4-1,TRBD2,NA,TRBJ2-1,CASSQVVVAGNEQFF,TGCGCCAGCAGCCAGGTAGTGGTAGCGGGGAATGAGCAGTTCTTC
TRBV27,TRBD1,few,TRBJ2-7,CASSLSRTGVSSYEQYF,TGTGCCAGCAGTTTATCACGGACAGGGGTTAGCTCCTACGAGCAGTACTTC
TRBV7-3,NA,NA,TRBJ1-5,CASSSSGFSNQPQHF,TGTGCCAGCAGCTCTTCGGGATTTAGCAATCAGCCCCAGCATTTT
TRBV5-1,NA,many,TRBJ1-1,CASSWSGGQTEAFF,TGCGCCAGCAGTTGGTCCGGGGGGCAAACTGAAGCTTTCTTT
TRBV7-2,NA,few,TRBJ2-1,CASSRRVASVKNNEQFF,TGTGCCAGCAGCCGTAGAGTCGCTAGCGTGAAGAACAATGAGCAGTTCTTC
TRBV5-1,TRBD2,NA,TRBJ2-5,CASSARGDSGGETQYF,TGCGCCAGCAGCGCGCGTGGGGACTCGGGGGGGGAGACCCAGTACTTC
TRBV27,NA,few,TRBJ1-1,CASRSLIRHTEAFF,TGTGCCAGCAGGAGTTTAATACGCCACACTGAAGCTTTCTTT
TRBV12-3/TRBV12-4,TRBD1,NA,TRBJ1-2,CASSSTRTGGYTF,TGTGCCAGCAGTTCAACCCGGACAGGTGGCTACACCTTC
TRBV30,TRBD1,NA,TRBJ2-1,CAWKLYWGQGNYNEQFF,TGTGCCTGGAAACTATATTGGGGACAGGGAAACTACAATGAGCAGTTCTTC
TRBV30,TRBD1,NA,TRBJ1-2,CACPRGQGLNYGYTF,TGTGCCTGCCCCAGGGGACAGGGCCTTAACTATGGCTACACCTTC
TRBV5-5,TRBD2,NA,TRBJ2-2,CASSRLGPGTSGNTGELFF,TGTGCCAGCAGCCGGCTTGGACCCGGGACTAGCGGGAACACCGGGGAGCTGTTTTTT
TRBV7-6,TRBD1,NA,TRBJ1-1,CASSSVSGGTEAFF,TGTGCCAGCAGCTCCGTATCAGGGGGCACTGAAGCTTTCTTT